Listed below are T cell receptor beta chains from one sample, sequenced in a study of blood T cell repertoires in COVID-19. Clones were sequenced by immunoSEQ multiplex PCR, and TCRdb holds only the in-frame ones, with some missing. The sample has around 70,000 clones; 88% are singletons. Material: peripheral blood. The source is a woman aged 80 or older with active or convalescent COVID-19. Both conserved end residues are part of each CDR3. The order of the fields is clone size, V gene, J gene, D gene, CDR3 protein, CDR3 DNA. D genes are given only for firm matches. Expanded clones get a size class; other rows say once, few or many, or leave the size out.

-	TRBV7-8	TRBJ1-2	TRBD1	CASSGGQVLKNYGYTF	TGTGCCAGCAGTGGAGGACAGGTTCTTAAGAACTATGGCTACACCTTC
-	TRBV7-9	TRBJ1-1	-	CASSGGMGNTEAFF	TGTGCCAGCAGCGGGGGGATGGGGAACACTGAAGCTTTCTTT
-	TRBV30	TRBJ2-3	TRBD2	CAWRLAGVGAQYF	TGTGCCTGGAGACTAGCGGGAGTCGGAGCGCAGTATTTT
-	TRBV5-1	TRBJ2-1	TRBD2	CASSFGTNNEQFF	TGCGCCAGCAGCTTTGGGACTAACAATGAGCAGTTCTTC
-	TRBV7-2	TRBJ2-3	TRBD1	CASSTFPRGRPDTQYF	TGTGCCAGCAGCACCTTTCCCAGGGGGCGGCCAGATACGCAGTATTTT
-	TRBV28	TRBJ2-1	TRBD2	CASMRLAGHNEQFF	TGTGCCAGCATGAGACTAGCGGGACACAATGAGCAGTTCTTC
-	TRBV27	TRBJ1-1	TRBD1	CASRGQGNTEAFF	TGTGCCAGCAGGGGACAGGGAAACACTGAAGCTTTCTTT
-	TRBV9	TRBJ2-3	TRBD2	CASSPRSGGITDTQYF	TGTGCCAGCAGCCCCCGCAGCGGGGGGATCACAGATACGCAGTATTTT
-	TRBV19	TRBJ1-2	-	CASLPTGSSYGYTF	TGTGCCAGTCTTCCTACAGGGTCTTCCTATGGCTACACCTTC
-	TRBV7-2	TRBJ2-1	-	CASSLLASLVNEQFF	TGTGCCAGCAGCTTATTAGCTTCCCTAGTCAATGAGCAGTTCTTC
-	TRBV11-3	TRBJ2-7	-	CASSFTGGEQYF	TGTGCCAGCAGCTTTACAGGAGGGGAGCAGTACTTC
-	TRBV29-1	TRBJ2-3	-	CSVRWAGMSFTDTQYF	TGCAGCGTTAGATGGGCAGGGATGTCCTTCACAGATACGCAGTATTTT
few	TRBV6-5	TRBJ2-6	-	CASRSQGGGANVLTF	TGTGCCAGCAGATCACAGGGCGGAGGGGCCAACGTCCTGACTTTC
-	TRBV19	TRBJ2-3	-	CASSPNLGVSTDTQYF	TGTGCCAGTAGTCCCAACCTCGGGGTTAGCACAGATACGCAGTATTTT
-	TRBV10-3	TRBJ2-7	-	CAISGTEDYEQYF	TGTGCCATCAGTGGGACAGAAGACTACGAGCAGTACTTC
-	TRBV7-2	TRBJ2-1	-	CASSAYNNEQFF	TGTGCCAGCAGCGCATACAACAATGAGCAGTTCTTC
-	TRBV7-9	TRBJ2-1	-	CASSRFWEIGNNEQFF	TGTGCCAGCAGCCGGTTTTGGGAAATCGGGAACAATGAGCAGTTCTTC
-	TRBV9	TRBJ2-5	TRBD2	CASSVDSGGGEETQYF	TGTGCCAGCAGCGTAGATAGCGGGGGCGGGGAGGAGACCCAGTACTTC
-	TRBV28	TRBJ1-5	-	CASSEAHGGSQPQHF	TGTGCCAGCAGCGAGGCCCATGGCGGAAGTCAGCCCCAGCATTTT
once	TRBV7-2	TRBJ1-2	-	CASSADKANYGYTF	TGTGCCAGCAGCGCTGACAAAGCTAACTATGGCTACACCTTC
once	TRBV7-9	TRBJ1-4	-	CASSPYTTNEKLFF	TGTGCCAGCAGCCCATACACAACTAATGAAAAACTGTTTTTT
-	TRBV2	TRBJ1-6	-	CASSVGGSPLHF	TGTGCCAGCAGTGTGGGGGGTTCACCCCTCCACTTT
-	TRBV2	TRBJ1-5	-	CASSRGSGSQPQHF	TGTGCCAGCAGCAGAGGGAGCGGGAGTCAGCCCCAGCATTTT
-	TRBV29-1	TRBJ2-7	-	CSALKGPYEQYF	TGCAGCGCCTTGAAGGGGCCCTACGAGCAGTACTTC
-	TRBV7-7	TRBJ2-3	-	CASSLGGLSGDTQYF	TGTGCTAGCAGCTTAGGGGGACTATCCGGAGATACGCAGTATTTT
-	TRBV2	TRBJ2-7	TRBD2	CASSEASGSYEQYF	TGTGCCAGCAGTGAAGCTAGCGGGAGCTACGAGCAGTACTTC
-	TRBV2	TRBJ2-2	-	CASMTQNPYSVGSTNTGELFF	TGTGCCAGCATGACCCAAAATCCCTACTCGGTGGGCTCTACGAACACCGGGGAGCTGTTTTTT
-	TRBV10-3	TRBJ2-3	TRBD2	CAISLSGPTDTQYF	TGTGCCATCAGTCTTAGCGGGCCGACAGATACGCAGTATTTT
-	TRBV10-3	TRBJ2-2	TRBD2	CASALAGETGELFF	TGTGCCAGCGCTCTAGCGGGAGAAACCGGGGAGCTGTTTTTT
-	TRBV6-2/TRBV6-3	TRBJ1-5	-	CASSRWRNQPQHF	TGTGCCAGCAGTAGGTGGAGAAATCAGCCCCAGCATTTT
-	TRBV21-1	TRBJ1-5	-	CASRWSAQHF	TGTGCCAGCAGGTGGTCGGCCCAGCATTTT
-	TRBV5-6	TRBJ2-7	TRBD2	CASSRPGLAAPYEQYF	TGTGCCAGCAGCCGCCCGGGACTAGCGGCCCCCTACGAGCAGTACTTC
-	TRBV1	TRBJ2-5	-	CTSSQEEREDQETQYF	TGCACCAGCAGCCAAGAGGAGCGGGAGGACCAAGAGACCCAGTACTTC
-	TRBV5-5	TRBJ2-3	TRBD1	CASRVNQGESFTDTQYF	TGTGCCAGCAGGGTTAACCAGGGGGAGAGTTTCACAGATACGCAGTATTTT
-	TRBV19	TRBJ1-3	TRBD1	CASSEGAPGNTIYF	TGTGCCAGTAGTGAGGGGGCGCCTGGAAACACCATATATTTT
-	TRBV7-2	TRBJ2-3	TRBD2	CASSPRLAGGADTQYF	TGTGCCAGCAGCCCACGACTAGCGGGAGGAGCAGATACGCAGTATTTT
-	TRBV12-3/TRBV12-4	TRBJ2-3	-	CASSSVLYTQYF	TGTGCCAGCAGCTCGGTCCTTTATACGCAGTATTTT
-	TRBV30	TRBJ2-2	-	CAWSSPPGTGELFF	TGTGCCTGGAGTTCGCCCCCAGGGACCGGGGAGCTGTTTTTT
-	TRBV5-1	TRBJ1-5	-	CASSESQGGGNQPQHF	TGCGCCAGCAGCGAATCTCAGGGCGGAGGCAATCAGCCCCAGCATTTT
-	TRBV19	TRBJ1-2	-	CASSTDSPFYGYTF	TGTGCCAGTAGTACGGACAGTCCCTTCTATGGCTACACCTTC
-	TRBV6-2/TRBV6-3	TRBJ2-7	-	CASSREAYEQYF	TGTGCCAGCAGCCGAGAGGCCTACGAGCAGTACTTC
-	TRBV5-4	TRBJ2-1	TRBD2	CASSLDSRGGRNEQFF	TGTGCCAGCAGCTTGGATTCGCGGGGGGGCCGAAATGAGCAGTTCTTC
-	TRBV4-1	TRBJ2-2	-	CASSQVEQAALGTGELFF	TGCGCCAGCAGCCAAGTAGAACAGGCGGCTTTAGGTACCGGGGAGCTGTTTTTT
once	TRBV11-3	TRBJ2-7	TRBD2	CASRLSGRYEQYF	TGTGCCAGCAGACTGAGCGGGAGGTACGAGCAGTACTTC
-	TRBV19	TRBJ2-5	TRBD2	CASSMTSGSLETQYF	TGTGCCAGTAGTATGACTAGCGGGAGTTTGGAGACCCAGTACTTC
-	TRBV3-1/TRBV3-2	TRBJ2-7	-	CASSPRHGTYEQYF	TGTGCCAGCAGCCCCAGACATGGCACCTACGAGCAGTACTTC
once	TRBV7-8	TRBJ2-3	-	CASSQIRGGTDTQYF	TGTGCCAGCAGCCAAATCCGAGGCGGGACAGATACGCAGTATTTT
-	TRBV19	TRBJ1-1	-	CASKFTGTRAAFF	TGTGCCAGTAAGTTTACCGGGACACGAGCGGCTTTCTTT
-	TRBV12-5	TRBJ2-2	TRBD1	CASGLRQGAFGELFF	TGTGCTAGTGGTCTTAGACAGGGGGCTTTCGGGGAGCTGTTTTTT
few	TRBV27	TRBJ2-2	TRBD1	CASSLLGQGPNTGELFF	TGTGCCAGCAGTTTATTGGGACAGGGCCCGAACACCGGGGAGCTGTTTTTT
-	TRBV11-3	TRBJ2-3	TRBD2	CASSVRTSGRATDTQYF	TGTGCCAGCAGCGTACGGACTAGCGGGAGGGCCACAGATACGCAGTATTTT
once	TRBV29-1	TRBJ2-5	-	CSVDSGADSETQYF	TGCAGCGTTGATTCAGGGGCCGACTCAGAGACCCAGTACTTC
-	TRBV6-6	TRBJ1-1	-	CASSSKSTEAITEAFF	TGTGCCAGCAGTTCGAAGTCCACTGAAGCGATCACTGAAGCTTTCTTT
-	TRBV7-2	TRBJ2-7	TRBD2	CASSPGLWREEYEQYF	TGTGCCAGCAGCCCAGGGCTCTGGCGGGAGGAATACGAGCAGTACTTC
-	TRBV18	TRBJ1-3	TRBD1	CASSPLTGVYGNTIYF	TGTGCCAGCTCACCTTTGACAGGGGTCTATGGAAACACCATATATTTT
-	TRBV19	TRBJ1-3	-	CASSGVGENTIYF	TGTGCCAGTAGTGGAGTCGGGGAAAACACCATATATTTT
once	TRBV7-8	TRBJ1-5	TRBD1	CASSYTPGQGDNQPQHF	TGTGCCAGCAGTTATACCCCGGGACAGGGGGACAATCAGCCCCAGCATTTT
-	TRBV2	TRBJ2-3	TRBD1	CGHAGTGSTDTQYF	TGTGGCCACGCCGGGACAGGGAGCACAGATACGCAGTATTTT